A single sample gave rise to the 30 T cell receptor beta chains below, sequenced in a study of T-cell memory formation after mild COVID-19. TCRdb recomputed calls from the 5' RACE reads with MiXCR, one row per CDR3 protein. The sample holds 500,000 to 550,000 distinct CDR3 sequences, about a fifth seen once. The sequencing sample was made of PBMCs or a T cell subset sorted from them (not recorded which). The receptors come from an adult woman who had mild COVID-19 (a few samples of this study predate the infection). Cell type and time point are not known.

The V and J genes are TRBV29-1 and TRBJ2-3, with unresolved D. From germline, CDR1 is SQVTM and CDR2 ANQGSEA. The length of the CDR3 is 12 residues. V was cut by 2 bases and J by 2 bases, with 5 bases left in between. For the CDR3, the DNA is TGCAGCGTTGAACTCGACACAGATACGCAGTATTTT. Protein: CSVELDTDTQYF.

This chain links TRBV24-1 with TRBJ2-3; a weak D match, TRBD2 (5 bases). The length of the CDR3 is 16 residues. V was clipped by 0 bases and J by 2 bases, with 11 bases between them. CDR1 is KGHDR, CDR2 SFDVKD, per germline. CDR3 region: CATSDLRASPTDTQYF. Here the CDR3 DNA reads TGTGCCACCAGTGATTTGAGGGCTAGCCCCACAGATACGCAGTATTTT.

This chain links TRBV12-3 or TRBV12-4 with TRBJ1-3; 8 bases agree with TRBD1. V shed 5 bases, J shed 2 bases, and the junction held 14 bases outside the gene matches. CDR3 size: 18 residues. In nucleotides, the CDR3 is TGTGCCAGCAGTCCCCCCAATTACAGGGGGTCCCCTGGAAACACCATATATTTT. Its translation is CASSPPNYRGSPGNTIYF.

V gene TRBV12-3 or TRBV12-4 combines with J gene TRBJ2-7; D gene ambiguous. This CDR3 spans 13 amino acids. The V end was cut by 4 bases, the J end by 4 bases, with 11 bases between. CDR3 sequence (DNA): TGTGCCAGCAGTTCCGACGTTCGATACGAGCAGTACTTC. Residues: CASSSDVRYEQYF.

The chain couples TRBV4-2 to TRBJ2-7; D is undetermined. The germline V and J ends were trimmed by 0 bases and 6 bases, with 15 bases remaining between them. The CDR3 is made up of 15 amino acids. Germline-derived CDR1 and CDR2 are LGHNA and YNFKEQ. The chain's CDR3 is CASSQDRAAHGEQYF. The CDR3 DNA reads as TGTGCCAGCAGCCAAGATAGGGCGGCCCATGGCGAGCAGTACTTC.

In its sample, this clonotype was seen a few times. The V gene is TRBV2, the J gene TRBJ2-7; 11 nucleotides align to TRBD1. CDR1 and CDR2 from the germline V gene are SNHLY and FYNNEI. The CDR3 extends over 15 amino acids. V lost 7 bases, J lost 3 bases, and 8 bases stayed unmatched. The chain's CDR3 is CASKPPGQGGYEQYF. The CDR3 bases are TGTGCCAGCAAACCTCCGGGACAGGGGGGCTACGAGCAGTACTTC.

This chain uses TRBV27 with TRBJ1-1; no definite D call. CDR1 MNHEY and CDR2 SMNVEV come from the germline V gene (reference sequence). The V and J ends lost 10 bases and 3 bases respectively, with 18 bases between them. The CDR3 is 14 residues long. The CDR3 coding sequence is TGTGCCACCCGACCAGGACTGTTGGACACTGAAGCTTTCTTT. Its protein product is CATRPGLLDTEAFF.

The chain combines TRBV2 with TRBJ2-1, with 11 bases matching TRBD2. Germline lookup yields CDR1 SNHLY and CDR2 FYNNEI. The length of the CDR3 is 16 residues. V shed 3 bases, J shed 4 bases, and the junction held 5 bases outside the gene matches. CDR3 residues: CASSETASGGYNEQFF. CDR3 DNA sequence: TGTGCCAGCAGTGAGACGGCTAGCGGGGGGTACAATGAGCAGTTCTTC.

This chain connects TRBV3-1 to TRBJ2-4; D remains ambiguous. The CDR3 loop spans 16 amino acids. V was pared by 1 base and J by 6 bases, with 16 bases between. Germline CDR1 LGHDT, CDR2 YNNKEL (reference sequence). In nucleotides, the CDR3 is TGTGCCAGCAGCCAAGCCGGATCGGGCTCCGTAAACATTCAGTACTTC. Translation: CASSQAGSGSVNIQYF.

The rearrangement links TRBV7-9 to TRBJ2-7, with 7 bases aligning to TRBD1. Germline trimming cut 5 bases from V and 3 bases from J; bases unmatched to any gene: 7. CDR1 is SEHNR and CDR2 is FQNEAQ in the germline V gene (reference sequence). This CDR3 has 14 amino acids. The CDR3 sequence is CASSPKDRIYEQYF. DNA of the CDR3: TGTGCCAGCAGCCCCAAGGACAGGATCTACGAGCAGTACTTC. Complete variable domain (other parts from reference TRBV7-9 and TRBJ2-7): DTGVSQNPRHKITKRGQNVTFRCDPISEHNRLYWYRQTLGQGPEFLTYFQNEAQLEKSRLLSDRFSAERPKGSFSTLEIQRTEQGDSAMYLCASSPKDRIYEQYFGPGTRLTVT.

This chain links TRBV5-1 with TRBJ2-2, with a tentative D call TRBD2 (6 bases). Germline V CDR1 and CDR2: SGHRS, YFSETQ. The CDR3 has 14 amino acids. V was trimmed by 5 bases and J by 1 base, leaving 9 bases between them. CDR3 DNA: TGCGCCAGCAGAGGTAGCGGGAACACCGGGGAGCTGTTTTTT. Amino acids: CASRGSGNTGELFF.

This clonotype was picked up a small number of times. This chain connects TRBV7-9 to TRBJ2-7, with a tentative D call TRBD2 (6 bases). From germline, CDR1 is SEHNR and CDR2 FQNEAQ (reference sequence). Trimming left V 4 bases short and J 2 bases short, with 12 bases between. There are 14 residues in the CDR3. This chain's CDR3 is CASSSAGTTYEQYF. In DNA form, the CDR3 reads TGTGCCAGCAGCTCCGCGGGGACGACCTACGAGCAGTACTTC.

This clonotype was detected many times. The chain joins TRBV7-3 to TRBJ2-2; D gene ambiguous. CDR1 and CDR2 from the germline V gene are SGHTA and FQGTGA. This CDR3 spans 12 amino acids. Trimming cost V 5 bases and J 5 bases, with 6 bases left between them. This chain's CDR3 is CASSGQTGELFF. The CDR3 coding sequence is TGTGCCAGCAGCGGTCAAACCGGGGAGCTGTTTTTT.

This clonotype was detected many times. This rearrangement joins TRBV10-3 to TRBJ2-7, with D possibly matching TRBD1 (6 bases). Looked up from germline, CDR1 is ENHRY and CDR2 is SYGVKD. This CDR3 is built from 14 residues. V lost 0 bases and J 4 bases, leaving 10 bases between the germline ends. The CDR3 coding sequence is TGTGCCATCAGTGAGTCGACAGGAGTATACGAGCAGTACTTC. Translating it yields CAISESTGVYEQYF.

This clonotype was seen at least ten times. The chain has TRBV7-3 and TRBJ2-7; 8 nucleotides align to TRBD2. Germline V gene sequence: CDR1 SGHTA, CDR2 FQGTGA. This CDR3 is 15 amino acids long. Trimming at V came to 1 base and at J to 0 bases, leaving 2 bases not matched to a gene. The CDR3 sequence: CASSLSGGTSYEQYF. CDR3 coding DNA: TGTGCCAGCAGCTTAAGCGGGGGGACCTCCTACGAGCAGTACTTC. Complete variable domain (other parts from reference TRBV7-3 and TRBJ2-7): GAGVSQTPSNKVTEKGKYVELRCDPISGHTALYWYRQSLGQGPEFLIYFQGTGAADDSGLPNDRFFAVRPEGSVSTLKIQRTERGDSAVYLCASSLSGGTSYEQYFGPGTRLTVT.

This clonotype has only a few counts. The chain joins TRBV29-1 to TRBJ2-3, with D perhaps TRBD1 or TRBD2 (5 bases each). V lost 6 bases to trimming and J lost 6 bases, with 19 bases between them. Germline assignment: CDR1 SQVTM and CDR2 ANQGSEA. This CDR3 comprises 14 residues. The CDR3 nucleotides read TGCAGCGTCCACGGGACGTTCTTAGGGGATACGCAGTATTTT. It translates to CSVHGTFLGDTQYF.

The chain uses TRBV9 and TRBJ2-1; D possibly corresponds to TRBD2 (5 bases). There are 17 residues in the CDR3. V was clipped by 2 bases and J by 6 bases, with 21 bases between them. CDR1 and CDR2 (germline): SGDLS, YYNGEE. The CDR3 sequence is CASSVEGSGVGLNEQFF. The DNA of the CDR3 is TGTGCCAGCAGCGTTGAGGGTTCAGGAGTGGGCCTCAATGAGCAGTTCTTC.

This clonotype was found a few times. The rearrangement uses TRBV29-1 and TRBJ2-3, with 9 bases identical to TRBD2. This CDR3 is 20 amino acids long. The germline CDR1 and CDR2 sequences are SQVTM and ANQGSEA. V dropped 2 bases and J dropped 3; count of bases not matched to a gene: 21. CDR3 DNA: TGCAGCGTTGAACGTCCCTACGAAGGGCTAGCGGGATTCAGAACAGATACGCAGTATTTT. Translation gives CSVERPYEGLAGFRTDTQYF.

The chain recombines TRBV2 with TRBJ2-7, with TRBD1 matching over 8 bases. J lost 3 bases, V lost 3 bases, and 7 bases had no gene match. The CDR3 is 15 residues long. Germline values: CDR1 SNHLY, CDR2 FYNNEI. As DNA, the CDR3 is TGTGCCAGCAGTGATCCAGGGGGCGGATTCTACGAGCAGTACTTC. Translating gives CASSDPGGGFYEQYF.

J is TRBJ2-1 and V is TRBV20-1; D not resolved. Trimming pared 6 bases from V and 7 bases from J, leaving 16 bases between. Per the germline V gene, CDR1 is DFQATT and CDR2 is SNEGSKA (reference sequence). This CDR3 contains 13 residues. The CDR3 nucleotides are TGCAGTGCCACCAGCACAGCGAGAAATGAGCAGTTCTTC. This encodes CSATSTARNEQFF.

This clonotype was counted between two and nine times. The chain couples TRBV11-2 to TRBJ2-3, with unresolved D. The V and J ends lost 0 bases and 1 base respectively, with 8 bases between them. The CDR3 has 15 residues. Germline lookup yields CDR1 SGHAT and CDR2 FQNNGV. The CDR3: CASSLDPRGTDTQYF. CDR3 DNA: TGTGCCAGCAGCTTAGATCCCCGTGGCACAGATACGCAGTATTTT.

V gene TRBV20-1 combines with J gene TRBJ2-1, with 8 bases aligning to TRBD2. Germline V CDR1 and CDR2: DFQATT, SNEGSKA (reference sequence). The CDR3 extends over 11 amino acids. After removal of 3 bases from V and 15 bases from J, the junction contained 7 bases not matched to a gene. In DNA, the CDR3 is TGCAGTGCTAGTCAAGCGGGAGAATCGTTCTTC. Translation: CSASQAGESFF.

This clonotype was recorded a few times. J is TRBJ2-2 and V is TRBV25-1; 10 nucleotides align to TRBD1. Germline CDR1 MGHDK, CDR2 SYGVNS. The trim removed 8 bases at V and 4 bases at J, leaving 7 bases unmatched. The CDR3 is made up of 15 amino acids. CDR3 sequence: CASGRQGAVTGELFF. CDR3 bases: TGTGCCAGCGGCCGACAGGGGGCGGTCACCGGGGAGCTGTTTTTT.

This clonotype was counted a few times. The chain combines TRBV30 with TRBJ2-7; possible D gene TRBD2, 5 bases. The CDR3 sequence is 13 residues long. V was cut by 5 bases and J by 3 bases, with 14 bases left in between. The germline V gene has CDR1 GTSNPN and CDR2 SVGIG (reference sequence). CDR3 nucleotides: TGTGCCTGGGGAAGGCGGGTCCGCTACGAGCAGTACTTC. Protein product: CAWGRRVRYEQYF. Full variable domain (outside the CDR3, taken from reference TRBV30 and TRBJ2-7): SQTIHQWPATLVQPVGSPLSLECTVEGTSNPNLYWYRQAAGRGLQLLFYSVGIGQISSEVPQNLSASRPQDRQFILSSKKLLLSDSGFYLCAWGRRVRYEQYFGPGTRLTVT.

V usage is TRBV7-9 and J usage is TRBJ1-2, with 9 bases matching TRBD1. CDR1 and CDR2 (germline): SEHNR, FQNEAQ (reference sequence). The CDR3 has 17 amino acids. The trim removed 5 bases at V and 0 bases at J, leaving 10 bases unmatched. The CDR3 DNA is TGTGCCAGCAGCCAATATCTTACAGGGGGCTCTAACTATGGCTACACCTTC. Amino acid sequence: CASSQYLTGGSNYGYTF.

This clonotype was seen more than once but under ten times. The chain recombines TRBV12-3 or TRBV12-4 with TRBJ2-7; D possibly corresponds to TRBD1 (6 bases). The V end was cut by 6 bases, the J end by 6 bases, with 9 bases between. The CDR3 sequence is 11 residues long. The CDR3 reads CASRQGSEQYF. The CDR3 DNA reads TGTGCCAGCAGGCAGGGGAGCGAGCAGTACTTC.

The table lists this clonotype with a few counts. The CDR3 bases are TGCGCCAGCAGCCCCGGGGACCAGAATTCACCCCTCCACTTT. This translates into CASSPGDQNSPLHF. V gene TRBV5-1 combines with J gene TRBJ1-6, with a weak D call TRBD1 (5 bases). V lost 4 bases to trimming and J lost 7 bases, with 12 bases between them. The CDR3 has 14 residues. Per germline, CDR1 SGHRS and CDR2 YFSETQ.

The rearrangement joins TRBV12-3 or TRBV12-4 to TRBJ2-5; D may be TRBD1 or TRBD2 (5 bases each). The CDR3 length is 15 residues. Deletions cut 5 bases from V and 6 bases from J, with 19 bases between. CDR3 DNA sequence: TGTGCCAGCAGTCCCCCGGGACGAATTTGGCAGACCCAGTACTTC. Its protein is CASSPPGRIWQTQYF.

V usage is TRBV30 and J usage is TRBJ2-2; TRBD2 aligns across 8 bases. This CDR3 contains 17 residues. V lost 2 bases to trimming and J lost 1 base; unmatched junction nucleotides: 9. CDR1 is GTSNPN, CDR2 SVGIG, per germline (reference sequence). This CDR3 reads CAWSLLTSGENTGELFF. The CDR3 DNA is TGTGCCTGGAGTCTCCTAACTAGCGGTGAGAACACCGGGGAGCTGTTTTTT. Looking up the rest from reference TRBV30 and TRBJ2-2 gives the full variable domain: SQTIHQWPATLVQPVGSPLSLECTVEGTSNPNLYWYRQAAGRGLQLLFYSVGIGQISSEVPQNLSASRPQDRQFILSSKKLLLSDSGFYLCAWSLLTSGENTGELFFGEGSRLTVL.

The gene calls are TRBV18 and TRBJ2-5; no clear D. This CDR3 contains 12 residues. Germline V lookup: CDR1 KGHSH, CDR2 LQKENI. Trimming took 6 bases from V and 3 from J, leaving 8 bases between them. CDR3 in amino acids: CASSRSKETQYF. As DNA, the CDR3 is TGTGCCAGCTCGCGATCAAAAGAGACCCAGTACTTC.